The rows below give T cell receptor beta chains drawn from one sample of a study of beta chain features in type 1 diabetes. Libraries were prepared by immunoSEQ multiplex PCR; TCRdb keeps only in-frame clonotypes and omits some of them. The sample lists 810,000 or so clones; 15% to 20% were seen once. The sequencing sample was made of naive CD4+ T cells from blood. The receptors were gathered from a woman aged 18-35 years in good health. Both conserved end residues are trimmed from each CDR3.

v_call	j_call	cdr3_aa
TRBV4-2	TRBJ1-4	ASSQVSAGTQGVF
TRBV18	TRBJ1-2	ASSESGQGDGYT
TRBV28	TRBJ2-1	ASSFHPRTGGLAGARSYNEQF
TRBV2	TRBJ2-7	ASSDPAGPGLAYEQY
TRBV7-3	TRBJ2-3	ASSLTRRDTQY
TRBV28	TRBJ1-2	ASSTRQGRDYGYT
TRBV6-5	TRBJ2-1	ASSYSTAGAVHEQF
TRBV7-2	TRBJ2-7	ASSLASSTGVLHEQY
TRBV7-9	TRBJ1-4	ASRLTANEKLF
TRBV5-1	TRBJ2-7	ASSFPSGGEQY
TRBV7-2	TRBJ2-5	ASSLVAPSGTLEQY
TRBV9	TRBJ1-2	ASSASPDRLSGYT
TRBV7-2	TRBJ2-1	ASSLATGVRNEQF
TRBV19	TRBJ1-2	ASSRQGSSYGYT
TRBV7-8	TRBJ2-2	ASSLVVGYTGELF
TRBV5-1	TRBJ2-7	ASRPGLAGLYEQY
TRBV5-8	TRBJ1-5	ASSPRTVIGNQPQH
TRBV29-1	TRBJ2-7	SVARGRYEQY
TRBV28	TRBJ2-1	ASSLLLAGGGRGQF
TRBV7-2	TRBJ2-7	ASSRDSISSYEQY
TRBV6-5	TRBJ2-7	ASKEGGTEQY
TRBV15	TRBJ1-2	ATSRDPQGGYT
TRBV7-9	TRBJ2-5	ASSLDPGQGMETQY
TRBV21-1	TRBJ2-7	ASSMGTSGNSYEQY
TRBV7-6	TRBJ2-7	ASSLAPGLAESYEQY
TRBV7-8	TRBJ2-2	ASTRTRTLTGELF
TRBV27	TRBJ2-1	ASSHTVSSYNEQF
TRBV7-2	TRBJ2-1	ASSLAGTRNEQF
TRBV28	TRBJ2-1	ATLTGTRGMGEQF
TRBV6-5	TRBJ2-3	ASSPRREGDTQY
TRBV7-9	TRBJ2-6	ASSLGSGANVLT
TRBV27	TRBJ2-5	ASSVKETQY
TRBV25-1	TRBJ2-1	ASSKPGTGGVDEQF
TRBV5-1	TRBJ2-3	ASSLVFGTDTQY
TRBV4-3	TRBJ2-2	ASSQGTSTGELF
TRBV9	TRBJ2-3	ASSPRTLSTDTQY
TRBV28	TRBJ2-2	ASQGNTGELF
TRBV7-8	TRBJ2-5	ASSLRQGTYQETQY
TRBV9	TRBJ2-1	ASSVAGLTVTHEQF